This TCR beta chain was captured by sequencing in a study of blood T cell repertoires in COVID-19. Study-level information: The cDNA or gDNA used as material had been derived from T cells, B-cell-depleted T cells, or PBMCs.

The study recruited people aged about 18 to 95 years across about two dozen US areas. Donors were grouped by their self-reported clinical history. Per the original methods: It was from reference gene primer amplification that nucleated cell counts were estimated. Sequencing used immunoSEQ multiplex PCR; TCRdb keeps in-frame clones, though not all of them. For V, J and clone size, that table is used; D and trimming come from the DNA. The profile covers 150,000 to 200,000 clones, with 87% appearing a single time and around 1.2% taken by the ten largest. The sequencing sample was made of PBMCs or T cells enriched from blood (not recorded which). The sequence was obtained from a human donor with acute COVID-19. The donor label of this sample is uncertain.

Here the CDR3 DNA reads TGTGCTGCCGGGACAGGGGGCGTCGAGCAGTACTTC. This gives the protein CAAGTGGVEQYF. The chain is built from TRBV19 and TRBJ2-7, with 12 positions matching TRBD1. The CDR3 has 12 residues. Germline CDR1 LNHDA, CDR2 SQIVND (reference sequence).